This T cell receptor (beta chain) stems from a study of human T cells and chemical hapten exposure. As for the study in general: Small discrepancies in pooled library volume mainly accounted for the varying TCR yields per sample.

Study-wide findings and caveats: Because all patients had alopecia, their immune responses might differ from healthy ones. The study found that PT1 expanded TCR counts correlated positively with patch test score. Compared with pre-sensitization or healthy control sets, expanded TCRs clustered more.

Each CDR3 protein is one row after TCRdb ran MiXCR on the RACE reads. The sample has about 300,000 distinct CDR3 sequences; 4.5% to 5.5% are singletons. Unmatched junction bases numbered 17, after V lost 4 bases and J lost 7 bases. The CDR3 sequence is 18 residues long. Germline values: CDR1 SGHDT, CDR2 YYEEEE. Note on this clonotype: Its specificity is not known.

Time point described: pre-sensitization, week 0. Regarding treatment: therapeutic diphenylcyclopropenone sensitization with weekly scalp DPC. The specimen was whole blood, collected in connection with sensitization to the hapten diphenylcyclopropenone (DPC). The source of this sequence is a woman younger than 30 with alopecia areata. Some clones in this sample may be carry-over from other donors' samples. The chain employs TRBV5-6 and TRBJ1-6, with TRBD1 matching 7 bases. The CDR3 reads CASSRGQQTGRHNSPLHF. CDR3 in DNA: TGTGCCAGCAGCCGGGGACAGCAGACGGGGCGGCACAATTCACCCCTCCACTTT.